This T cell receptor (beta chain) was obtained from a study of T-cell reconstitution after alpha-beta-depleted transplantation in children. General study findings and limits: Several patients had high TCRbeta diversity at day 60; it came from surviving recipient T cells and thymic progenitors. The main origin of T-cell counts and diversity one year after transplant was newly produced T cells. Several hundred expanded graft clones reportedly were the source of alpha-beta T cells about two months after transplant.

The TCRbeta library was prepared with unique molecular identifiers. TCRdb passed the PCR reads through MiXCR, listing each CDR3 protein once. The profile shows about 100,000 distinct CDR3 sequences, under 7% of them singletons. This clonotype occurred many times. The antigen is unknown. The CDR3 extends over 16 amino acids. Looked up from germline, CDR1 is SGHVS and CDR2 is FNYEAQ. V dropped 1 base and J dropped 4; count of bases not matched to a gene: 3. The gene calls are TRBV7-6 and TRBJ2-2; TRBD1 aligns across 10 bases. This clonotype originated in a female patient between 2 and 10 years old who had a stem cell transplant for Fanconi anemia, so the T cells may come from the graft donor. The sequenced sample was PBMCs, mostly from graft donor cells, obtained 60 days after TCRalphabeta/CD19-depleted stem cell transplant. The CDR3 loop reads CASSLVGTGVTGELFF. Written as DNA, the CDR3 is TGTGCCAGCAGCTTAGTAGGGACAGGGGTCACCGGGGAGCTGTTTTTT.